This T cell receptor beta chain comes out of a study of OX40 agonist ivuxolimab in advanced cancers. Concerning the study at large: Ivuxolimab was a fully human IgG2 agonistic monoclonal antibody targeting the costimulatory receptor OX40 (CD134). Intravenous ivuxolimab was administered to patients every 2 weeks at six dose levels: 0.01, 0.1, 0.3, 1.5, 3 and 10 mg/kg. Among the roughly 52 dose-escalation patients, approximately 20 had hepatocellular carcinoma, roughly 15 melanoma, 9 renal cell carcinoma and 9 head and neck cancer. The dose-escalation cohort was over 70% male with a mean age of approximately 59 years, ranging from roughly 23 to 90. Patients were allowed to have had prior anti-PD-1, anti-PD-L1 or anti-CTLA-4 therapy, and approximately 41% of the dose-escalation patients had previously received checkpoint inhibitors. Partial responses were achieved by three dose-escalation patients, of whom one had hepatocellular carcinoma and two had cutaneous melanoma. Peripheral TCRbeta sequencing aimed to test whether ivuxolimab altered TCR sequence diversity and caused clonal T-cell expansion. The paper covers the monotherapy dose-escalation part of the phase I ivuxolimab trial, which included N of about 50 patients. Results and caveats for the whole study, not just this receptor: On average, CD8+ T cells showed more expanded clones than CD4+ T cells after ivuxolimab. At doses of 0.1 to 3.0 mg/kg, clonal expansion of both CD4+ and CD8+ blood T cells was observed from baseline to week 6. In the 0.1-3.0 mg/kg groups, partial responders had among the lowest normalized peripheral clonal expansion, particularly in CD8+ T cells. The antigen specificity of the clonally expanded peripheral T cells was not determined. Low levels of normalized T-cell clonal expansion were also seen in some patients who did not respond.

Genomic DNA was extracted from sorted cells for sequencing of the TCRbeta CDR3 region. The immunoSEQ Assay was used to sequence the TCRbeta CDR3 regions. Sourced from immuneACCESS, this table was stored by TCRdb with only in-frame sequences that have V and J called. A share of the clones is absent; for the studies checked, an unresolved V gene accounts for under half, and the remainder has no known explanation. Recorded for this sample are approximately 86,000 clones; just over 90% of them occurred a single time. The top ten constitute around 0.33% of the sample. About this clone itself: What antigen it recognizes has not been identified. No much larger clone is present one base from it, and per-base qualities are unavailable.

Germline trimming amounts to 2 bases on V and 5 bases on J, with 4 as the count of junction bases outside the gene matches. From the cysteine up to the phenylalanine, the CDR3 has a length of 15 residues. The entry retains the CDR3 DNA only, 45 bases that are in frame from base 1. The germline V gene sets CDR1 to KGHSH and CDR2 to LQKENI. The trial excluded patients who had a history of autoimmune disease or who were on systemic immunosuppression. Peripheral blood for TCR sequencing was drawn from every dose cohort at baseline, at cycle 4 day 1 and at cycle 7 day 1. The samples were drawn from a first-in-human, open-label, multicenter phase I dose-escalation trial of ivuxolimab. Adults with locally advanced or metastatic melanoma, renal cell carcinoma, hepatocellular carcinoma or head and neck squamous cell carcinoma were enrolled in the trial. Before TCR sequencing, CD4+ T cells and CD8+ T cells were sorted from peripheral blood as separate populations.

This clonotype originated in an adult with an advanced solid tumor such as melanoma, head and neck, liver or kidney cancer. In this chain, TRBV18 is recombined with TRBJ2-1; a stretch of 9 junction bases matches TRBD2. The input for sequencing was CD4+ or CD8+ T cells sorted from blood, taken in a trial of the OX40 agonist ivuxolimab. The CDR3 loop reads CASSPGLASHNEQFF. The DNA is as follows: TGTGCCAGCTCACCAGGACTAGCGTCCCACAATGAGCAGTTCTTC. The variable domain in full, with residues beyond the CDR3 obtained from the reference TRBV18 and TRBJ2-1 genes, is NAGVMQNPRHLVRRRGQEARLRCSPMKGHSHVYWYRQLPEEGLKFMVYLQKENIIDESGMPKERFSAEFPKEGPSILRIQQVVRGDSAAYFCASSPGLASHNEQFFGPGTRLTVL.